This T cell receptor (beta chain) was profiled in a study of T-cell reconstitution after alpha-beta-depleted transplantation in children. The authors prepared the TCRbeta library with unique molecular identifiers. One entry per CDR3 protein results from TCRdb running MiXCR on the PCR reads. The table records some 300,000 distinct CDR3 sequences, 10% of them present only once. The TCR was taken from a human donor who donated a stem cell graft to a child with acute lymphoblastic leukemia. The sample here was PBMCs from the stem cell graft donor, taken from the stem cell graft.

The CDR3 spells CSARPRGVNTGELFF. CDR3 nucleotides: TGCAGTGCTCGACCCAGGGGCGTGAACACCGGGGAGCTGTTTTTT. This chain connects TRBV20-1 to TRBJ2-2; D perhaps matches TRBD1 (6 bases). Germline V gene lookup returns CDR1 DFQATT and CDR2 SNEGSKA (reference sequence). The length of the CDR3 is 15 residues. Trimming cost V 5 bases and J 1 base, with 14 bases left between them.